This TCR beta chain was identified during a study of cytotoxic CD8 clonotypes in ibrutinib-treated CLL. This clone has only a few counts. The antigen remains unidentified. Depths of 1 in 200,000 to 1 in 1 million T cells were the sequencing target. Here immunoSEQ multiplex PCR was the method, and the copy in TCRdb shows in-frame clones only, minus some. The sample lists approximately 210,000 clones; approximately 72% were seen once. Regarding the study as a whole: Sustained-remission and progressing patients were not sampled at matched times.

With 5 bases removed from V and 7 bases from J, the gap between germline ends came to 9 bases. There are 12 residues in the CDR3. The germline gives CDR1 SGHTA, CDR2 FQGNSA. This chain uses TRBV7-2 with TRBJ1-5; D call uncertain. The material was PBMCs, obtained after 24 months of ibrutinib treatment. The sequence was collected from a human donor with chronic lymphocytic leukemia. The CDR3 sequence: CASSIEGQPQHF. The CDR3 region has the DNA TGTGCCAGCAGCATCGAGGGACAGCCCCAGCATTTT.